These 20 T cell receptor beta chains were sequenced from one sample in a study of blood T cell repertoires in COVID-19 (dated by TCRdb to the early 2020s). The library came from the immunoSEQ multiplex PCR assay. TCRdb's version of the immuneACCESS table is confined to in-frame rearrangements and falls short of the full clone set. An unresolved V gene accounts for under half of the shortfall where checked; the remainder is of unknown origin. The sample has 200,000 to 250,000 clones on record, 84% of them singletons. 15% to 20% of the sample comes from the top ten. Sequenced input: peripheral blood. All receptors come from a man younger than 40 with active or convalescent COVID-19.

This clone was recorded a few times. The chain joins TRBV11-2 to TRBJ2-5; D is unclear. CDR3 length: 14 residues. V lost 4 bases to trimming and J lost 5 bases, with 14 bases between them. From germline, CDR1 is SGHAT and CDR2 FQNNGV. DNA of the CDR3: TGTGCCAGCAGCTCCATCACACTAAGGGAGACCCAGTACTTC. Its translation: CASSSITLRETQYF. Together with reference TRBV11-2 and TRBJ2-5, the CDR3 gives the full variable domain: EAGVAQSPRYKIIEKRQSVAFWCNPISGHATLYWYQQILGQGPKLLIQFQNNGVVDDSQLPKDRFSAERLKGVDSTLKIQPAKLEDSAVYLCASSSITLRETQYFGPGTRLLVL.

The chain joins TRBV19 to TRBJ1-2; D unresolved. Germline loops: CDR1 LNHDA, CDR2 SQIVND (reference sequence). The germline V and J ends were trimmed by 0 bases and 7 bases, with 12 bases remaining between them. This CDR3 contains 14 residues. DNA for the CDR3: TGTGCCAGTAGTATAGATGGCAGGTTGCGTGGCTACACCTTC. It is translated as CASSIDGRLRGYTF. Combining the CDR3 with reference TRBV19 and TRBJ1-2 gives the whole variable domain DGGITQSPKYLFRKEGQNVTLSCEQNLNHDAMYWYRQDPGQGLRLIYYSQIVNDFQKGDIAEGYSVSREKKESFPLTVTSAQKNPTAFYLCASSIDGRLRGYTFGSGTRLTVV.

Comments on this clone: The identical CDR3 is also encoded by other nucleotide sequences in the sample. The chain joins TRBV28 to TRBJ1-5; tentative D call: TRBD1 (5 bases). V lost 4 bases to trimming and J lost 2 bases, with 6 bases between them. CDR3 length equals 13 residues. Germline-derived CDR1 and CDR2 are MDHEN and SYDVKM. CDR3 amino acids: CASSWGGNQPQHF. The CDR3 DNA follows: TGTGCCAGCAGTTGGGGGGGCAATCAGCCCCAGCATTTT.

The chain recombines TRBV6-5 with TRBJ1-1, with TRBD1 as a possible D gene (5 bases). V dropped 2 bases and J dropped 5 bases, with 9 bases sitting between them. This CDR3 region has 13 residues. The germline gives CDR1 MNHEY, CDR2 SVGAGI. CDR3 loop: CASSYRGKTEAFF. CDR3 coding DNA: TGTGCCAGCAGTTACCGGGGGAAAACTGAAGCTTTCTTT.

The chain recombines TRBV5-1 with TRBJ2-7; TRBD1 matches 9 bases. The ends lost 4 bases at V and 7 bases at J; junction bases unmatched: 12. The CDR3 is made up of 15 amino acids. Germline V gives CDR1 SGHRS, CDR2 YFSETQ. In DNA form, the CDR3 reads TGCGCCAGCAGCACCAGGGGACAGGGTTTGGGGGAGCAGTACTTC. Its translation: CASSTRGQGLGEQYF.

The chain joins TRBV9 to TRBJ2-1; D is possibly TRBD2 (6 bases). V lost 0 bases, J lost 2 bases, and 12 bases lay in between. Germline V gene data show CDR1 as SGDLS and CDR2 as YYNGEE. The CDR3 contains 16 residues. This CDR3 reads CASSVGGAGPYNEQFF. The CDR3 nucleotides read TGTGCCAGCAGCGTAGGGGGAGCGGGTCCCTACAATGAGCAGTTCTTC.

CDR3 sequence (DNA): TGTGCCAGCAGCCATACAGGGGGCGCTGAATATGGCTACACCTTC. Translation: CASSHTGGAEYGYTF. This chain links TRBV4-2 with TRBJ1-2; 9 bases agree with TRBD1. The J segment lost 5 bases and the V segment lost 3 bases, leaving 7 bases of the junction unmatched. The CDR3 is 15 residues long. Germline CDR1 reads LGHNA; CDR2 reads YNFKEQ.

The rearrangement links TRBV19 to TRBJ2-7; TRBD1 matches at 8 bases. Germline CDR1 reads LNHDA; CDR2 reads SQIVND (reference sequence). This CDR3 comprises 14 residues. Unmatched junction bases numbered 4, after V lost 6 bases and J lost 0 bases. The CDR3 spells CASSFGQGSYEQYF. The CDR3 region has the DNA TGTGCCAGTAGCTTTGGACAGGGCTCCTACGAGCAGTACTTC.

The V call is TRBV7-2, the J call TRBJ1-5; tentative D call: TRBD1 (6 bases). CDR3 length equals 19 residues. Trimming cost V 4 bases and J 0 bases, with 22 bases left between them. CDR1 SGHTA and CDR2 FQGNSA come from the germline V gene. The CDR3 sequence is CASSSRGLGGRYSNQPQHF. In nucleotides, the CDR3 is TGTGCCAGCAGCTCGCGGGGGCTGGGGGGACGCTATAGCAATCAGCCCCAGCATTTT.

The chain combines TRBV6-5 with TRBJ1-1; 7 bases align to TRBD1. V was pared by 5 bases and J by 6 bases, with 9 bases of the junction left unmatched. The CDR3 is 14 residues long. The germline CDR1 and CDR2 sequences are MNHEY and SVGAGI. The CDR3 reads CASSTGTAAAEAFF. CDR3 bases: TGTGCCAGCAGTACTGGGACAGCCGCGGCTGAAGCTTTCTTT.

V and J are TRBV28 and TRBJ2-3; 10 bases match TRBD2. Germline V gene lookup returns CDR1 MDHEN and CDR2 SYDVKM. This CDR3 has 16 amino acids. V gave up 2 bases and J gave up 4 bases; unmatched junction bases: 6. This CDR3 reads CASSLTIAGGSDTQYF. In DNA, the CDR3 is TGTGCCAGCAGTTTAACCATAGCGGGAGGATCAGATACGCAGTATTTT.

This clone turned up a few times. This rearrangement joins TRBV3-1 (or the pseudogene TRBV3-2) to TRBJ2-1; maybe TRBD2 (6 bases). The germline V gene encodes CDR1 LGHDT and CDR2 YNNKEL (reference sequence). This CDR3 region has 16 residues. V lost 0 bases to trimming and J lost 3 bases, with 12 bases between them. For the CDR3, the DNA is TGTGCCAGCAGCCAAGAAGGCCTAGCGCTCTACAATGAGCAGTTCTTC. The encoded protein is CASSQEGLALYNEQFF.

J is TRBJ2-1 and V is TRBV18; TRBD2 matches 12 bases. The CDR3 consists of 19 residues. Unmatched junction bases numbered 17, after V lost 5 bases and J lost 6 bases. The germline CDR1 and CDR2 sequences are KGHSH and LQKENI. The CDR3 sequence is CASSILAGGKRNRTNEQFF. CDR3 DNA: TGTGCCAGCTCAATACTAGCGGGGGGAAAACGGAACCGAACCAATGAGCAGTTCTTC.

The CDR3 DNA is TGTGCCAGCAGCTATCTGGGCTCCGAGCAGTACTTC. Translated, it gives CASSYLGSEQYF. This chain uses TRBV7-2 with TRBJ2-7; D gene unclear. Trimming stripped 4 bases from V and 6 bases from J, with 10 bases between. Germline V lookup: CDR1 SGHTA, CDR2 FQGNSA. This CDR3 has 12 amino acids.

The chain carries TRBV5-1 and TRBJ2-4; maybe TRBD1 (5 bases). CDR1 and CDR2 (germline): SGHRS, YFSETQ. The length of the CDR3 is 16 residues. The V gene lost 1 base and the J gene lost 7 bases, with 18 bases spanning the gap. This chain's CDR3 is CASSLTSGQKGNIQYF. CDR3 sequence (DNA): TGCGCCAGCAGCTTGACCTCCGGACAAAAAGGGAACATTCAGTACTTC.

Only a few counts were recorded for this clone. The chain couples TRBV20-1 to TRBJ2-3, with 8 bases aligning to TRBD1. This CDR3 comprises 11 residues. Germline-derived CDR1 and CDR2 are DFQATT and SNEGSKA (reference sequence). V lost 3 bases to trimming and J lost 14 bases; unmatched junction nucleotides: 7. This CDR3 is CSASQGAKGYF. The DNA for the CDR3 is TGCAGTGCTAGTCAGGGGGCGAAGGGGTATTTT.

This clone was seen once. The V gene is TRBV27, the J gene TRBJ1-6; D might be TRBD1 (6 bases). This CDR3 is 15 amino acids long. Between the trimmed V and J ends, which lost 2 bases and 10 bases, there was a span of 15 bases. Germline assignment: CDR1 MNHEY and CDR2 SMNVEV (reference sequence). Here the CDR3 reads CASSLTGQTPSPLHF. The CDR3 coding sequence is TGTGCCAGCAGTTTAACCGGACAGACTCCCTCACCCCTCCACTTT.

V and J are TRBV7-2 and TRBJ1-1; D remains ambiguous. V shed 7 bases and J shed 3 bases, with 15 bases lying between them. There are 14 residues in the CDR3. Germline V lookup: CDR1 SGHTA, CDR2 FQGNSA. As DNA, the CDR3 is TGTGCCAGCAACTCCGTCTACGAGGACACTGAAGCTTTCTTT. Amino acid sequence: CASNSVYEDTEAFF. Full variable domain (rest looked up from reference TRBV7-2 and TRBJ1-1): GAGVSQSPSNKVTEKGKDVELRCDPISGHTALYWYRQSLGQGLEFLIYFQGNSAPDKSGLPSDRFSAERTGGSVSTLTIQRTQQEDSAVYLCASNSVYEDTEAFFGQGTRLTVV.

The V and J genes are TRBV7-9 and TRBJ1-5; perhaps TRBD1 as D (6 bases). Trimming shortened V by 4 bases and J by 0 bases, and 16 bases separated the two germline ends. The CDR3 is 17 amino acids. Per germline, CDR1 SEHNR and CDR2 FQNEAQ (reference sequence). CDR3 residues: CASSSTRTVSSNQPQHF. The CDR3, as DNA: TGTGCCAGCAGCTCTACCCGGACAGTCAGTAGCAATCAGCCCCAGCATTTT.

The chain uses TRBV21-1 and TRBJ2-1; the table gives TRBD2 as D, unverified against the DNA. TRBV21-1 is a pseudogene segment. CDR3 length: 18 amino acids. The CDR3 region is CASSKACPSGFSYNEQFF. In DNA, the CDR3 is TGTGCCAGCAGCAAAGCTTGCCCTAGCGGGTTTTCCTACAATGAGCAGTTCTTC.